Each of the 31 T cell receptor beta chains below was sequenced from the same sample in a study of OX40 agonist ivuxolimab in advanced cancers. Repertoires were generated with immunoSEQ multiplex PCR, while TCRdb's copy carries only in-frame clones and drops some. The repertoire has about 10,000 clones, 85% to 90% of them found once; the top ten carry 10% to 15%. Sequences were derived from CD4+ or CD8+ T cells sorted from blood, sampled in a trial of the OX40 agonist ivuxolimab. Receptors were obtained from an adult with an advanced solid tumor such as melanoma, head and neck, liver or kidney cancer.

Sample share makes this clone large. The CDR3 sequence is CASSIAAGVMNTEAFF. The DNA for the CDR3 is TGTGCCAGTAGTATAGCTGCAGGGGTAATGAACACTGAAGCTTTCTTT. The chain is built from TRBV19 and TRBJ1-1, with TRBD1 as a possible D gene (6 bases). The CDR3 runs to 16 residues. V was cut by 1 base and J by 0 bases, with 12 bases left in between. Per the germline V gene, CDR1 is LNHDA and CDR2 is SQIVND (reference sequence).

The chain couples TRBV6-1 to TRBJ1-1, with a tentative D call TRBD1 (5 bases). The CDR3 totals 14 residues. CDR1 is MNHNS and CDR2 is SASEGT in the germline V gene. The V and J ends lost 3 bases and 3 bases respectively, with 11 bases between them. DNA for the CDR3: TGTGCCAGCAGTGACGGGGGTTATTACACTGAAGCTTTCTTT. Translating gives CASSDGGYYTEAFF.

CDR3 residues: CASSLAGGSDTQYF. For the CDR3, the DNA is TGTGCCAGCAGTTTAGCAGGGGGCTCAGATACGCAGTATTTT. The chain recombines TRBV27 with TRBJ2-3; 8 positions match TRBD1. The CDR3 is 14 amino acids. V lost 2 bases and J lost 4; bases outside the gene matches: 2. CDR1 and CDR2 from the germline V gene are MNHEY and SMNVEV (reference sequence).

This chain links TRBV7-2 with TRBJ1-2; no definite D call. Germline V gene sequence: CDR1 SGHTA, CDR2 FQGNSA. The CDR3 consists of 12 residues. Trimming stripped 5 bases from V and 4 bases from J, with 8 bases between. CDR3 residues: CASSRLSYGYTF. CDR3 DNA sequence: TGTGCCAGCAGCCGCTTGAGCTATGGCTACACCTTC.

A few counts support this clone. The chain employs TRBV19 and TRBJ2-2; D is uncertain. The V and J ends lost 8 bases and 2 bases respectively, with 3 bases between them. This CDR3 has 11 amino acids. Germline loops: CDR1 LNHDA, CDR2 SQIVND (reference sequence). For the CDR3, the DNA is TGTGCCAGTCACAACACCGGGGAGCTGTTTTTT. This codes for CASHNTGELFF.

The chain joins TRBV19 to TRBJ2-1; D may match TRBD1 or TRBD2 (5 bases each). Germline V gives CDR1 LNHDA, CDR2 SQIVND (reference sequence). The CDR3 spans 12 residues. Trimming cost V 7 bases and J 6 bases, with 10 bases left between them. CDR3 DNA: TGTGCCAGTACGGTAGGGACCAATGAGCAGTTCTTC. Its protein is CASTVGTNEQFF.

The chain uses TRBV27 and TRBJ1-3; no firm D call. Germline lookup yields CDR1 MNHEY and CDR2 SMNVEV (reference sequence). The CDR3 consists of 14 residues. Deletions cut 4 bases from V and 0 bases from J, with 7 bases between. This CDR3 reads CASSSGRSGNTIYF. DNA of the CDR3: TGTGCCAGCAGTTCCGGCCGCTCTGGAAACACCATATATTTT.

The J gene is TRBJ2-7, the V gene TRBV5-1; the D gene is possibly TRBD2 (6 bases). Trimming removed 3 bases at V and 3 bases at J, with 13 bases between. The CDR3 length is 14 residues. The germline V gene encodes CDR1 SGHRS and CDR2 YFSETQ. DNA of the CDR3: TGCGCCAGCAGCTCCTCGGGTAGCGGCTACGAGCAGTACTTC. It specifies CASSSSGSGYEQYF.

The V and J genes are TRBV4-1 and TRBJ1-4; maybe TRBD1 (6 bases). Trimming removed 4 bases from V and 8 bases from J, with 20 bases in between. The germline CDR1 and CDR2 sequences are MGHRA and YSYEKL. CDR3 size: 16 residues. The CDR3 nucleotides read TGCGCCAGCAGCCCAATAGTAGGGGGGCTTTGGGAAAAACTGTTTTTT. Encoded protein: CASSPIVGGLWEKLFF.

The chain couples TRBV7-9 to TRBJ2-7; D ambiguous. Germline assignment: CDR1 SEHNR and CDR2 FQNEAQ (reference sequence). There are 18 residues in the CDR3. V was cut by 5 bases and J by 2 bases, with 25 bases left in between. In nucleotides, the CDR3 is TGTGCCAGCAGCGATGGCAGGTTAAGTTGGCAGGAGACCTACGAGCAGTACTTC. It specifies CASSDGRLSWQETYEQYF.

The CDR3, as DNA: TGTGCCAGCAGTGAAGCTAACGGCGGGGGGGCCGGCGGGGAGCTGTTTTTT. Translated: CASSEANGGGAGGELFF. The chain is built from TRBV2 and TRBJ2-2; TRBD2 matches 9 bases. Trimming removed 0 bases from V and 7 bases from J; junction bases left unmatched: 9. The V gene's germline CDR1 is SNHLY and CDR2 FYNNEI. The CDR3 runs to 17 residues.

This CDR3 reads CASSWGGGNYEQYF. CDR3 nucleotides: TGTGCCAGCAGCTGGGGAGGGGGAAACTACGAGCAGTACTTC. The rearrangement links TRBV5-4 to TRBJ2-7, with a possible D match to TRBD2 (7 bases). Germline V gene lookup returns CDR1 SGHNT and CDR2 YYREEE (reference sequence). This CDR3 is built from 14 residues. Trimming stripped 3 bases from V and 3 bases from J, with 13 bases between.

The genes are TRBV11-2 and TRBJ2-2, with TRBD2 identical over 11 bases. From germline, CDR1 is SGHAT and CDR2 FQNNGV. Unmatched junction bases numbered 10, after V lost 5 bases and J lost 2 bases. The CDR3 consists of 18 residues. CDR3: CASSLRTSGSINTGELFF. The CDR3 nucleotides read TGTGCCAGCAGCCTAAGAACTAGCGGGAGTATCAACACCGGGGAGCTGTTTTTT.

This clone has a single count. V and J are TRBV7-9 and TRBJ2-3, with 8 bases matching TRBD1. There are 15 residues in the CDR3. V shed 4 bases, J shed 4 bases, and the junction held 7 bases outside the gene matches. CDR1 and CDR2 from the germline V gene are SEHNR and FQNEAQ (reference sequence). The CDR3 loop reads CASSSWTGLADTQYF. As DNA, the CDR3 is TGTGCCAGCAGCTCCTGGACAGGGCTCGCAGATACGCAGTATTTT.

This sequence joins TRBV6-1 and TRBJ1-2; 10 positions agree with TRBD1. CDR3 length: 14 amino acids. The germline V gene encodes CDR1 MNHNS and CDR2 SASEGT. V gave up 7 bases and J gave up 4 bases; unmatched junction bases: 6. CDR3 in DNA: TGTGCCAGCAATGAGGGACAGGGGCCCTATGGCTACACCTTC. Amino acids: CASNEGQGPYGYTF.

J is TRBJ2-3 and V is TRBV2; 10 nucleotides line up with TRBD2. CDR1 SNHLY and CDR2 FYNNEI come from the germline V gene. This CDR3 spans 15 amino acids. Germline trimming cut 8 bases from V and 4 bases from J; bases unmatched to any gene: 9. The CDR3 region is CASDEIAGGADTQYF. The CDR3 DNA is TGTGCCAGCGACGAAATAGCGGGGGGCGCAGATACGCAGTATTTT.

This clone was seen once. The chain has TRBV21-1 and TRBJ1-6. TRBV21-1 is annotated as a pseudogene. This CDR3 spans 17 amino acids. The CDR3 bases are TGTGCCAGCAGTTCCGGACTAGCTACACATACTAATTCACCCCTCCACTTT. It codes for CASSSGLATHTNSPLHF.

This clone was picked up a small number of times. The chain carries TRBV11-3 and TRBJ2-1; D is uncertain. The CDR3 totals 14 residues. Germline V gene sequence: CDR1 SGHNT, CDR2 YENEEA. V was clipped by 5 bases and J by 5 bases, with 13 bases between them. The CDR3 DNA is TGTGCCAGCAGCCCCCTGGGCGGAAACAATGAGCAGTTCTTC. Protein product: CASSPLGGNNEQFF.

This clone was found once. J is TRBJ2-1 and V is TRBV6-5, with D uncertain. Trimming removed 7 bases at V and 5 bases at J, with 12 bases between. The CDR3 spans 13 residues. Looked up from germline, CDR1 is MNHEY and CDR2 is SVGAGI. The DNA for the CDR3 is TGTGCCAGCACCCTAGGGCCAGACAATGAGCAGTTCTTC. It specifies CASTLGPDNEQFF.

Only a few counts were recorded for this clone. The V call is TRBV7-8, the J call TRBJ2-7; D not resolved. Trimming took 0 bases from V and 5 from J, leaving 8 bases between them. The CDR3 loop spans 13 amino acids. The germline V gene has CDR1 SGHVS and CDR2 FQNEAQ. In DNA form, the CDR3 reads TGTGCCAGCAGCTTAGCGATGGCTAACGAGCAGTACTTC. Amino acid sequence: CASSLAMANEQYF. The complete variable domain, with remaining parts taken from reference TRBV7-8 and TRBJ2-7, reads GAGVSQSPRYKVAKRGQDVALRCDPISGHVSLFWYQQALGQGPEFLTYFQNEAQLDKSGLPSDRFFAERPEGSVSTLKIQRTQQEDSAVYLCASSLAMANEQYFGPGTRLTVT.

The CDR3 loop reads CASSSLSGDNSPLHF. DNA of the CDR3: TGCGCCAGCAGCTCACTGAGCGGGGATAATTCACCCCTCCACTTT. The rearrangement links TRBV5-1 to TRBJ1-6, with unresolved D. Germline assignment: CDR1 SGHRS and CDR2 YFSETQ. This CDR3 has 15 residues. Between the trimmed V and J ends, which lost 3 bases and 5 bases, there was a span of 12 bases.

This clone was seen a single time. The CDR3, as DNA: TGTGCCAGCAGTTACTTTCAGTCCTACGAGCAGTACTTC. As protein: CASSYFQSYEQYF. This rearrangement joins TRBV6-6 to TRBJ2-7, with D uncertain. The length of the CDR3 is 13 residues. Trimming took off 1 base at V and 1 base at J, with 5 bases between the two ends. From germline, CDR1 is MNHNY and CDR2 SVGAGI (reference sequence).

The V gene is TRBV9, the J gene TRBJ2-7; TRBD1 aligns across 10 bases. The germline V gene has CDR1 SGDLS and CDR2 YYNGEE. The CDR3 runs 15 residues. The J segment lost 3 bases and the V segment lost 3 bases, leaving 6 bases of the junction unmatched. CDR3 loop: CASSDGTGVLYEQYF. The DNA of the CDR3 is TGTGCCAGCAGCGATGGGACAGGGGTCCTCTACGAGCAGTACTTC. The entire variable domain, with the rest obtained from reference TRBV9 and TRBJ2-7, is as follows: DSGVTQTPKHLITATGQRVTLRCSPRSGDLSVYWYQQSLDQGLQFLIQYYNGEERAKGNILERFSAQQFPDLHSELNLSSLELGDSALYFCASSDGTGVLYEQYFGPGTRLTVT.

As to this clone: Different DNA sequences within this sample yield the same CDR3. The gene calls are TRBV19 and TRBJ2-1; possible D gene TRBD1, 5 bases. The CDR3 has 13 residues. Trimming pared 3 bases from V and 3 bases from J, leaving 6 bases between. CDR1 and CDR2 from the germline V gene are LNHDA and SQIVND (reference sequence). The CDR3 loop reads CASSIDSYNEQFF. The DNA for the CDR3 is TGTGCCAGTAGTATCGACAGCTACAATGAGCAGTTCTTC.

V is TRBV27 and J is TRBJ2-1, with 13 bases that match TRBD2. CDR3 size: 15 residues. J lost 10 bases, V lost 3 bases, and 6 bases had no gene match. The germline CDR1 and CDR2 sequences are MNHEY and SMNVEV (reference sequence). CDR3 nucleotides: TGTGCCAGCAGTTTTGGGACTAGCGGGGAGATAGAGCAGTTCTTC. Its translation: CASSFGTSGEIEQFF.

CDR3 sequence reads: CASSQESGANVLTF. In nucleotides, the CDR3 is TGTGCCAGCAGCCAAGAATCTGGGGCCAACGTCCTGACTTTC. This chain connects TRBV4-2 to TRBJ2-6; D is unclear. CDR1 and CDR2 (germline): LGHNA, YNFKEQ. Between the trimmed V and J ends, which lost 0 bases and 1 base, there was a span of 1 base. The CDR3 extends over 14 amino acids.

CDR3 DNA: TGCGCCAGCAGCCCGCCCCCCGGGACTAGCGGGGCGAACACCGGGGAGCTGTTTTTT. This translates into CASSPPPGTSGANTGELFF. The chain has TRBV5-1 and TRBJ2-2; 13 bases are a match to TRBD2. The CDR3 is made up of 19 amino acids. Germline CDR1 is SGHRS and CDR2 is YFSETQ. V lost 4 bases, J lost 0 bases, and 9 bases stayed unmatched.

The count of this clone is one. The rearrangement uses TRBV25-1 and TRBJ2-7; 8 bases align to TRBD1. Germline-derived CDR1 and CDR2 are MGHDK and SYGVNS. After removal of 1 base from V and 7 bases from J, the junction contained 12 bases not matched to a gene. The CDR3 is 16 residues long. CDR3 residues: CASSEWLQGTGWEQYF. As DNA, the CDR3 is TGTGCCAGCAGTGAATGGTTGCAAGGGACAGGATGGGAGCAGTACTTC.

The chain recombines TRBV19 with TRBJ1-5; possibly TRBD1 for D (5 bases). This CDR3 has 13 residues. Per germline, CDR1 LNHDA and CDR2 SQIVND (reference sequence). V was pared by 9 bases and J by 1 base, with 10 bases between. The CDR3 is CASQEGSNQPQHF. The CDR3 region has the DNA TGTGCCAGCCAAGAGGGGAGCAATCAGCCCCAGCATTTT.

The chain carries TRBV5-1 and TRBJ2-3, with 7 bases matching TRBD2. This CDR3 spans 17 amino acids. The V gene's germline CDR1 is SGHRS and CDR2 YFSETQ. The ends lost 0 bases at V and 3 bases at J; junction bases unmatched: 10. The CDR3 sequence: CASSLGPGSGVTDTQYF. The DNA for the CDR3 is TGCGCCAGCAGCTTGGGTCCGGGGAGCGGGGTAACAGATACGCAGTATTTT.

CDR3 in DNA: TGTGCCAGCAGCGGGGGGACTAGCGAAGGCACAGATACGCAGTATTTT. Amino acid sequence: CASSGGTSEGTDTQYF. The chain has TRBV9 and TRBJ2-3; TRBD2 aligns across 10 bases. This CDR3 spans 16 amino acids. CDR1 is SGDLS, CDR2 YYNGEE, per germline. The V gene end was trimmed by 3 bases and the J gene end by 1 base; junction bases not matched to a gene: 5.